These 28 T cell receptor beta chains were all obtained from the same sample, sequenced in a study of OX40 agonist ivuxolimab in advanced cancers. TCRdb's copy holds only in-frame clones and misses some; the assay was immunoSEQ multiplex PCR. The sample has just over 50,000 clones, approximately 80% seen once. The sample here was CD4+ or CD8+ T cells sorted from blood, taken in a trial of the OX40 agonist ivuxolimab. The receptors shown here come from an adult with an advanced solid tumor such as melanoma, head and neck, liver or kidney cancer.

The chain carries TRBV19 and TRBJ1-1; 8 bases map to TRBD1. Per germline, CDR1 LNHDA and CDR2 SQIVND (reference sequence). The CDR3 runs to 14 residues. V trimming: 5 bases; J trimming: 4 bases; junction bases outside the gene matches: 6. The CDR3 bases are TGTGCCAGTAGTCCAGGACAGGGAGCCACTGAAGCTTTCTTT. Its translation: CASSPGQGATEAFF.

V gene TRBV7-9 combines with J gene TRBJ2-3; D is possibly TRBD1 or TRBD2 (5 bases each). V lost 5 bases to trimming and J lost 2 bases, with 14 bases between them. Germline CDR1 reads SEHNR; CDR2 reads FQNEAQ (reference sequence). The CDR3 spans 15 residues. The CDR3 DNA reads TGTGCCAGCAGCGTTGGGGCAGGGACCACAGATACGCAGTATTTT. Translating it yields CASSVGAGTTDTQYF.

The chain's CDR3 is CSVTASGSVYEQYF. The DNA for the CDR3 is TGCAGCGTGACAGCTAGCGGGAGTGTCTACGAGCAGTACTTC. J is TRBJ2-7 and V is TRBV29-1; 10 bases are a match to TRBD2. V gave up 6 bases and J gave up 3 bases; unmatched junction bases: 8. The germline gives CDR1 SQVTM, CDR2 ANQGSEA. The CDR3 contains 14 residues.

The genes are TRBV28 and TRBJ2-3; a possible D gene is TRBD2 (6 bases). V shed 2 bases and J shed 3 bases, with 12 bases lying between them. The CDR3 covers 15 residues. The germline CDR1 and CDR2 sequences are MDHEN and SYDVKM. CDR3 amino acids: CASSLVRERTDTQYF. The CDR3 nucleotides read TGTGCCAGCAGTTTAGTGCGGGAACGAACAGATACGCAGTATTTT.

The chain employs TRBV19 and TRBJ2-3; D is unresolved. The V gene's germline CDR1 is LNHDA and CDR2 SQIVND (reference sequence). The CDR3 length is 14 residues. V was cut by 5 bases and J by 0 bases, with 9 bases left in between. CDR3 amino acids: CASSDWISTDTQYF. CDR3 nucleotide sequence: TGTGCCAGTAGTGACTGGATTAGCACAGATACGCAGTATTTT.

This clone was observed a few times. The chain recombines TRBV7-2 with TRBJ2-7; 11 bases map to TRBD2. This CDR3 has 16 residues. With V trimmed by 3 bases and J by 3 bases, 7 bases remained unmatched. CDR1 SGHTA and CDR2 FQGNSA come from the germline V gene. The chain's CDR3 is CASSFRTGTSGYEQYF. The DNA of the CDR3 is TGTGCCAGCAGCTTCCGTACGGGGACTAGCGGCTACGAGCAGTACTTC. Together with reference TRBV7-2 and TRBJ2-7, the CDR3 gives the full variable domain: GAGVSQSPSNKVTEKGKDVELRCDPISGHTALYWYRQSLGQGLEFLIYFQGNSAPDKSGLPSDRFSAERTGGSVSTLTIQRTQQEDSAVYLCASSFRTGTSGYEQYFGPGTRLTVT.

This chain joins TRBV13 and TRBJ1-3; perhaps TRBD1 as D (6 bases). Germline CDR1 is PRHDT and CDR2 is FYEKMQ (reference sequence). The CDR3 spans 17 residues. Trimming took 4 bases from V and 1 from J, leaving 17 bases between them. The CDR3 is CASSSRGGRRSGNTIYF. The CDR3 nucleotides are TGTGCCAGCAGCTCGAGGGGGGGGCGAAGGTCTGGAAACACCATATATTTT.

The V call is TRBV7-9, the J call TRBJ2-2; D is tentatively TRBD1 or TRBD2 (5 bases each). CDR3 length equals 16 residues. From germline, CDR1 is SEHNR and CDR2 FQNEAQ (reference sequence). V was trimmed by 6 bases and J by 3 bases, leaving 17 bases between them. The DNA of the CDR3 is TGTGCCAGCAGGCATGGTCCGGGGCGCGACACCGGGGAGCTGTTTTTT. This gives the protein CASRHGPGRDTGELFF.

V usage is TRBV9 and J usage is TRBJ2-1; possibly TRBD1 or TRBD2 for D (5 bases each). V was trimmed by 4 bases and J by 2 bases, leaving 19 bases between them. The CDR3 extends over 17 amino acids. From germline, CDR1 is SGDLS and CDR2 YYNGEE. CDR3 sequence: CASSPQTGPGPYNEQFF. The CDR3 nucleotides are TGTGCCAGCAGCCCCCAAACGGGGCCGGGCCCCTACAATGAGCAGTTCTTC.

The V gene is TRBV19, the J gene TRBJ1-2; D perhaps matches TRBD1 (6 bases). The length of the CDR3 is 13 residues. Trimming removed 3 bases at V and 4 bases at J, with 9 bases between. Germline CDR1 and CDR2: LNHDA and SQIVND (reference sequence). CDR3: CASSISTGYGYTF. The CDR3 DNA follows: TGTGCCAGTAGTATCTCGACAGGCTATGGCTACACCTTC.

As to this clone: The sample has other DNA sequences that encode this CDR3 too. This rearrangement joins TRBV4-1 to TRBJ1-1, with a tentative D call TRBD1 (6 bases). The CDR3 spans 15 residues. The germline CDR1 and CDR2 sequences are MGHRA and YSYEKL. V lost 3 bases, J lost 1 base, and 12 bases lay in between. The CDR3 protein is CASSHLGQRNTEAFF. CDR3 in DNA: TGCGCCAGCAGCCACCTCGGACAGAGGAACACTGAAGCTTTCTTT.

The chain links TRBV11-3 to TRBJ2-1, with 8 bases that match TRBD2. Looked up from germline, CDR1 is SGHNT and CDR2 is YENEEA. After removal of 1 base from V and 7 bases from J, the junction contained 12 bases not matched to a gene. The CDR3 loop spans 17 amino acids. CDR3 sequence reads: CASSLGPLPGGRNEQFF. The CDR3 DNA reads as TGTGCCAGCAGCTTAGGGCCCCTGCCGGGAGGGAGGAATGAGCAGTTCTTC.

The CDR3: CAISATSSSYEQYF. As DNA, the CDR3 is TGTGCCATCAGTGCAACGTCTAGCTCCTACGAGCAGTACTTC. The rearrangement joins TRBV10-3 to TRBJ2-7; no clear D gene. The CDR3 totals 14 residues. Trimming pared 4 bases from V and 0 bases from J, leaving 10 bases between. CDR1 and CDR2 (germline): ENHRY, SYGVKD.

This sequence joins TRBV15 and TRBJ1-5; D possibly corresponds to TRBD1 (5 bases). CDR1 LNHNV and CDR2 YYDKDF come from the germline V gene (reference sequence). The V gene lost 8 bases and the J gene lost 5 bases, with 16 bases spanning the gap. The length of the CDR3 is 14 residues. The CDR3 coding sequence is TGTGCCACCGCCAGGTTGCAGGGCGATCAGCCCCAGCATTTT. Translating gives CATARLQGDQPQHF.

V gene TRBV5-1 combines with J gene TRBJ2-5; maybe TRBD1 (6 bases). The CDR3 sequence is 14 residues long. V shed 4 bases and J shed 5 bases, with 15 bases lying between them. Germline CDR1 is SGHRS and CDR2 is YFSETQ. The CDR3 sequence is CASSQRLTGETQYF. For the CDR3, the DNA is TGCGCCAGCAGCCAACGACTTACAGGGGAGACCCAGTACTTC.

This clone has a handful of counts. This chain links TRBV5-1 with TRBJ2-1; the match to TRBD2 covers 10 bases. CDR1 and CDR2 (germline): SGHRS, YFSETQ. V lost 0 bases and J lost 4; bases outside the gene matches: 1. The CDR3 totals 15 residues. The CDR3 loop is CASSLELAGYNEQFF. The CDR3 DNA reads as TGCGCCAGCAGCTTGGAACTAGCGGGATACAATGAGCAGTTCTTC.

The gene calls are TRBV11-1 and TRBJ2-1; 10 bases map to TRBD2. The V gene end was trimmed by 4 bases and the J gene end by 6 bases; junction bases not matched to a gene: 3. Germline V gene sequence: CDR1 SGHAT, CDR2 FQDESV (reference sequence). The CDR3 covers 14 residues. The CDR3 coding sequence is TGTGCCAGCAGCTCCCGGACTAGCGGCAATGAGCAGTTCTTC. Protein sequence: CASSSRTSGNEQFF.

The gene calls are TRBV27 and TRBJ1-2; tentatively, D is TRBD1 (6 bases). This CDR3 contains 16 residues. Trimming stripped 6 bases from V and 8 bases from J, with 25 bases between. The V gene's germline CDR1 is MNHEY and CDR2 SMNVEV (reference sequence). For the CDR3, the DNA is TGTGCCAGCAGCCAAAGGGTCGGGGCCCCAGGGGACGGCTACACCTTC. This codes for CASSQRVGAPGDGYTF.

This rearrangement joins TRBV15 to TRBJ2-3; 10 nucleotides line up with TRBD1. With V trimmed by 1 base and J by 5 bases, 6 bases remained unmatched. Germline V CDR1 and CDR2: LNHNV, YYDKDF (reference sequence). The CDR3 is 16 residues long. CDR3 amino acids: CATSRGSTGGLDTQYF. CDR3 coding DNA: TGTGCCACCAGCAGAGGATCGACAGGGGGCCTAGATACGCAGTATTTT.

The chain has TRBV18 and TRBJ2-2, with D unresolved. Trimming pared 3 bases from V and 2 bases from J, leaving 4 bases between. CDR3 length equals 13 residues. CDR1 and CDR2 from the germline V gene are KGHSH and LQKENI. The CDR3 nucleotides read TGTGCCAGCTCACCGGGAAACACCGGGGAGCTGTTTTTT. Translated, it gives CASSPGNTGELFF.

The V and J genes are TRBV28 and TRBJ1-4; unclear D gene. Trimming removed 7 bases from V and 5 bases from J, with 11 bases in between. Germline-derived CDR1 and CDR2 are MDHEN and SYDVKM. The CDR3 is made up of 13 amino acids. The CDR3 nucleotides are TGTGCCAGCACCCCGGAGGCAAATGAAAAACTGTTTTTT. This translates into CASTPEANEKLFF. Variable domain in full (rest from reference TRBV28 and TRBJ1-4): DVKVTQSSRYLVKRTGEKVFLECVQDMDHENMFWYRQDPGLGLRLIYFSYDVKMKEKGDIPEGYSVSREKKERFSLILESASTNQTSMYLCASTPEANEKLFFGSGTQLSVL.

V is TRBV19 and J is TRBJ2-5; 11 bases line up with TRBD1. The CDR3 is 15 amino acids. CDR1 is LNHDA and CDR2 is SQIVND in the germline V gene (reference sequence). Trimming cost V 8 bases and J 5 bases; bases outside gene matches: 10. In DNA form, the CDR3 reads TGTGCCAGTCGGTCAGGACAGGGGGCGGTGGAGACCCAGTACTTC. Its translation is CASRSGQGAVETQYF.

The chain is built from TRBV11-2 and TRBJ2-1; a weak D match, TRBD2 (6 bases). Germline assignment: CDR1 SGHAT and CDR2 FQNNGV. The CDR3 sequence is 13 residues long. V was clipped by 4 bases and J by 9 bases, with 13 bases between them. CDR3 sequence (DNA): TGTGCCAGCAGCTCGGGTCTGCGGGGTGAGCAGTTCTTC. Its protein product is CASSSGLRGEQFF. Variable domain in full (rest from reference TRBV11-2 and TRBJ2-1): EAGVAQSPRYKIIEKRQSVAFWCNPISGHATLYWYQQILGQGPKLLIQFQNNGVVDDSQLPKDRFSAERLKGVDSTLKIQPAKLEDSAVYLCASSSGLRGEQFFGPGTRLTVL.

This chain uses TRBV18 with TRBJ2-4; D call uncertain. Trimming shortened V by 0 bases and J by 3 bases, and 6 bases separated the two germline ends. The CDR3 consists of 14 residues. CDR1 is KGHSH, CDR2 LQKENI, per germline. The CDR3 DNA reads TGTGCCAGCTCACCACCCGGGCTCAAAAACATTCAGTACTTC. Translated, it gives CASSPPGLKNIQYF.

Here the CDR3 DNA reads TGTGCCAGTAGTAACCCGGGACTAGCGGGAGGCAATGAGCAGTTCTTC. Protein product: CASSNPGLAGGNEQFF. V gene TRBV19 combines with J gene TRBJ2-1; 15 nucleotides match TRBD2. Trimming at V came to 4 bases and at J to 6 bases, leaving 4 bases not matched to a gene. This CDR3 has 16 amino acids. Germline V gene data show CDR1 as LNHDA and CDR2 as SQIVND (reference sequence).

The chain combines TRBV6-6 with TRBJ1-1; no firm D call. Per the germline V gene, CDR1 is MNHNY and CDR2 is SVGAGI (reference sequence). Trimming took 6 bases from V and 0 from J, leaving 11 bases between them. The CDR3 loop spans 14 amino acids. The CDR3 bases are TGTGCCAGCAGGGAGAGAGGTTTGAACACTGAAGCTTTCTTT. Translated, it gives CASRERGLNTEAFF.

Many counts were recorded for this clone. The chain carries TRBV5-1 and TRBJ1-2; D is uncertain. V lost 0 bases to trimming and J lost 2 bases, with 5 bases between them. CDR1 SGHRS and CDR2 YFSETQ come from the germline V gene. This CDR3 has 13 amino acids. The CDR3 region has the DNA TGCGCCAGCAGCTTGGAGCAGAACTATGGCTACACCTTC. This codes for CASSLEQNYGYTF.

The chain is built from TRBV5-1 and TRBJ1-1; D might be TRBD1 (5 bases). From germline, CDR1 is SGHRS and CDR2 YFSETQ. Trimming shortened V by 4 bases and J by 4 bases, and 14 bases separated the two germline ends. The CDR3 consists of 14 residues. In DNA form, the CDR3 reads TGCGCCAGCAGCGCCCAGACGGGGGGCACTGAAGCTTTCTTT. It is translated as CASSAQTGGTEAFF.